The 3 T cell receptor beta chains reported below all come from one sample, sequenced in a study of OX40 agonist ivuxolimab in advanced cancers. Sequenced by immunoSEQ multiplex PCR; TCRdb stores in-frame clones only, minus some. The table includes about 41,000 clones, approximately 78% detected once. This specimen was CD4+ or CD8+ T cells sorted from blood, taken in a trial of the OX40 agonist ivuxolimab. The origin of the receptors is an adult with an advanced solid tumor such as melanoma, head and neck, liver or kidney cancer.

The chain links TRBV11-2 to TRBJ1-2, with 8 bases matching TRBD1. The V and J ends lost 5 bases and 2 bases, in that order; junction bases with no gene match: 4. CDR1 is SGHAT, CDR2 FQNNGV, per germline. The CDR3 contains 14 residues. Here the CDR3 DNA reads TGTGCCAGCAGCCTGGACAGGGACAACTATGGCTACACCTTC. Translating gives CASSLDRDNYGYTF.

The chain recombines TRBV4-1 with TRBJ1-1; unclear D gene. Germline CDR1 and CDR2: MGHRA and YSYEKL. The CDR3 has 12 residues. V was pared by 0 bases and J by 3 bases, with 2 bases between. Here the CDR3 DNA reads TGCGCCAGCAGCCAAGAGTACACTGAAGCTTTCTTT. Protein product: CASSQEYTEAFF.

The chain uses TRBV6-6 and TRBJ2-5, with D perhaps assigned TRBD1 or TRBD2 (5 bases each). The V gene lost 7 bases and the J gene lost 5 bases, with 17 bases spanning the gap. The CDR3 contains 14 residues. CDR1 MNHNY and CDR2 SVGAGI come from the germline V gene (reference sequence). Written as DNA, the CDR3 is TGTGCCAGCAAAAAGCAGGGACCAGGGGAGACCCAGTACTTC. This codes for CASKKQGPGETQYF.